These T cell receptor beta chains were read from a single sample in a study of identical twins. TCRdb redid the calling of the 5' RACE reads with MiXCR, one entry per CDR3 protein. The data contain approximately 210,000 distinct CDR3 sequences, 5% to 7% of them singletons. These data also formed part of another study, on T cells expressing NK-cell markers.

The sequenced sample consisted of CD8+ T cells sorted from blood. These receptors all come from a woman between 18 and 29 years old in good health. CDR3s include the opening cysteine and the closing phenylalanine or tryptophan. The D gene is left open where the match is weak. Size is omitted from some rows. Given values are once, few, many or a class for expanded clones.

cdr3_nt: TGTGCCAGCAGCGAAGACAGGGGGCTCTCCAAAAACATTCAGTACTTC
cdr3_aa: CASSEDRGLSKNIQYF
cdr3_length: 16
j_call: TRBJ2-4
clone_size: few
v_call: TRBV11-2
d_call: TRBD1

cdr3_nt: TGTGCCAGCAGGCGGACTAGCGCATATCATACGCAGTATTTT
cdr3_aa: CASRRTSAYHTQYF
cdr3_length: 14
j_call: TRBJ2-3
clone_size: few
v_call: TRBV27
d_call: TRBD2

cdr3_nt: TGTGCCAGCAGCCATGGGACGGGCCCGGGTGAGCAGTTCTTC
cdr3_aa: CASSHGTGPGEQFF
cdr3_length: 14
j_call: TRBJ2-1
clone_size: many
v_call: TRBV11-2
d_call: .

cdr3_nt: TGCGCCAGCAGCCAATACGACAGGGGTACTGGCTACACCTTC
cdr3_aa: CASSQYDRGTGYTF
cdr3_length: 14
j_call: TRBJ1-2
clone_size: .
v_call: TRBV4-3
d_call: TRBD1

cdr3_nt: TGTGCCAGCACTATGGGCGGGGAAGCTTTCTTT
cdr3_aa: CASTMGGEAFF
cdr3_length: 11
j_call: TRBJ1-1
clone_size: many
v_call: TRBV12-3/TRBV12-4
d_call: .

cdr3_nt: TGTGCCAGCAGCTTATTTGCCGGGGCCAACGAGCAGTACTTC
cdr3_aa: CASSLFAGANEQYF
cdr3_length: 14
j_call: TRBJ2-7
clone_size: .
v_call: TRBV11-2
d_call: .

cdr3_nt: TGTGCCAGCAGCTTCGGACACAACTACGAGCAGTACTTC
cdr3_aa: CASSFGHNYEQYF
cdr3_length: 13
j_call: TRBJ2-7
clone_size: few
v_call: TRBV11-2
d_call: .

cdr3_nt: TGTGCCACCTCCGGCCGGGATAGGATCCACTATGGCTACACCTTC
cdr3_aa: CATSGRDRIHYGYTF
cdr3_length: 15
j_call: TRBJ1-2
clone_size: few
v_call: TRBV7-9
d_call: .

cdr3_nt: TGTGCTAGTGGTTTGGAGGGCCTGGGGGAGCAGTACTTC
cdr3_aa: CASGLEGLGEQYF
cdr3_length: 13
j_call: TRBJ2-7
clone_size: many
v_call: TRBV12-5
d_call: .

cdr3_nt: TGTGCCAGCAGCTCACCCTTTCCCACAGATACGCAGTATTTT
cdr3_aa: CASSSPFPTDTQYF
cdr3_length: 14
j_call: TRBJ2-3
clone_size: few
v_call: TRBV7-2
d_call: .

cdr3_nt: TGTGCCAGCAGCCAAAGGGGGTTGAAAGGAGCTTTCTTT
cdr3_aa: CASSQRGLKGAFF
cdr3_length: 13
j_call: TRBJ1-1
clone_size: few
v_call: TRBV3-1
d_call: .

cdr3_nt: TGCAGCGTGAGAGGTAATGACAATGAGCAGTTCTTC
cdr3_aa: CSVRGNDNEQFF
cdr3_length: 12
j_call: TRBJ2-1
clone_size: many
v_call: TRBV29-1
d_call: .

cdr3_nt: TGTGCCAGCAGCGCTACAGGGCCGAACACTGAAGCTTTCTTT
cdr3_aa: CASSATGPNTEAFF
cdr3_length: 14
j_call: TRBJ1-1
clone_size: many
v_call: TRBV27
d_call: .

cdr3_nt: TGTGCCAGCAGCGTAATGGGAAATGAGCAGTTCTTC
cdr3_aa: CASSVMGNEQFF
cdr3_length: 12
j_call: TRBJ2-1
clone_size: .
v_call: TRBV9
d_call: .

cdr3_nt: TGTGCCAGCACGAAGACAAATAGCAATCAGCCCCAGCATTTT
cdr3_aa: CASTKTNSNQPQHF
cdr3_length: 14
j_call: TRBJ1-5
clone_size: .
v_call: TRBV2
d_call: .

cdr3_nt: TGCAGTGCTAGAGGGGGAGAGGAAAAGGTCTATGGCTACACCTTC
cdr3_aa: CSARGGEEKVYGYTF
cdr3_length: 15
j_call: TRBJ1-2
clone_size: few
v_call: TRBV20-1
d_call: .

cdr3_nt: TGTGCCAGCAGTTTCCCGGACAGCCAAGAGACCCAGTACTTC
cdr3_aa: CASSFPDSQETQYF
cdr3_length: 14
j_call: TRBJ2-5
clone_size: many
v_call: TRBV12-3/TRBV12-4
d_call: .

cdr3_nt: TGTGCCAGCAGTGCTAACGAGGGGGAATCCGTCTACGAGCAGTACTTC
cdr3_aa: CASSANEGESVYEQYF
cdr3_length: 16
j_call: TRBJ2-7
clone_size: .
v_call: TRBV25-1
d_call: .

cdr3_nt: TGTGCCAGCAAGGCGGTTGGGGATACGCAGTATTTT
cdr3_aa: CASKAVGDTQYF
cdr3_length: 12
j_call: TRBJ2-3
clone_size: many
v_call: TRBV2
d_call: .

cdr3_nt: TGCGCCAGCAGCTTCTTTAAGGACAGGGAAGAGACCCAGTACTTC
cdr3_aa: CASSFFKDREETQYF
cdr3_length: 15
j_call: TRBJ2-5
clone_size: .
v_call: TRBV5-1
d_call: TRBD1

cdr3_nt: TGTGCCAGCAGTTTAACTCCCTTCGATGCGCAGTATTTT
cdr3_aa: CASSLTPFDAQYF
cdr3_length: 13
j_call: TRBJ2-3
clone_size: many
v_call: TRBV12-3/TRBV12-4
d_call: .

cdr3_nt: TGTGCCAGCAGAGGCAACAGGGGCAGCTCCTACGAGCAGTACTTC
cdr3_aa: CASRGNRGSSYEQYF
cdr3_length: 15
j_call: TRBJ2-7
clone_size: .
v_call: TRBV6-1
d_call: TRBD1

cdr3_nt: TGTGCCAGCAGCTTAGTGCGGGGGACCACCTACGAGCAGTACTTC
cdr3_aa: CASSLVRGTTYEQYF
cdr3_length: 15
j_call: TRBJ2-7
clone_size: few
v_call: TRBV7-2
d_call: TRBD2

cdr3_nt: TGTGCCAGCAGCCAAGTGGGACAGACTGGAAACACCATATATTTT
cdr3_aa: CASSQVGQTGNTIYF
cdr3_length: 15
j_call: TRBJ1-3
clone_size: .
v_call: TRBV14
d_call: TRBD1

cdr3_nt: TGTGCCAGCAGTCACGGACAGATTACCTACGAGCAGTACTTC
cdr3_aa: CASSHGQITYEQYF
cdr3_length: 14
j_call: TRBJ2-7
clone_size: few
v_call: TRBV27
d_call: .

cdr3_nt: TGCAGTGCTATCGGGCCACCGTACACTGAAGCTTTCTTT
cdr3_aa: CSAIGPPYTEAFF
cdr3_length: 13
j_call: TRBJ1-1
clone_size: few
v_call: TRBV20-1
d_call: .

cdr3_nt: TGTGCCAGCTCTCCAACGAGGGACAGGGGGATCTACGAGCAGTACTTC
cdr3_aa: CASSPTRDRGIYEQYF
cdr3_length: 16
j_call: TRBJ2-7
clone_size: many
v_call: TRBV18
d_call: TRBD1

cdr3_nt: TGTGCCACTACCAGGAGGAAGGGGGAGAGCTCCTACAATGAGCAGTTCTTC
cdr3_aa: CATTRRKGESSYNEQFF
cdr3_length: 17
j_call: TRBJ2-1
clone_size: .
v_call: TRBV27
d_call: .

cdr3_nt: TGTGCCAGCAGCCCCGGCAGCCGAAGTAACACCGGGGAGCTGTTTTTT
cdr3_aa: CASSPGSRSNTGELFF
cdr3_length: 16
j_call: TRBJ2-2
clone_size: many
v_call: TRBV9
d_call: .

cdr3_nt: TGTGCCAGCAGTTACTCACCGGGACAGGGGATGCACGAGCAGTACTTC
cdr3_aa: CASSYSPGQGMHEQYF
cdr3_length: 16
j_call: TRBJ2-7
clone_size: many
v_call: TRBV6-5
d_call: TRBD1

cdr3_nt: TGCAGCGCGGGGGTCCCGAACACCGGGGAGCTGTTTTTT
cdr3_aa: CSAGVPNTGELFF
cdr3_length: 13
j_call: TRBJ2-2
clone_size: many
v_call: TRBV20-1
d_call: TRBD2

cdr3_nt: TGCGCCAGCAGCCATCCCGGGACCGACTACGAGCAGTACTTC
cdr3_aa: CASSHPGTDYEQYF
cdr3_length: 14
j_call: TRBJ2-7
clone_size: few
v_call: TRBV4-1
d_call: .

cdr3_nt: TGTGCCAGCAGCAACAGGGGCTATCAGCCCCAGCATTTT
cdr3_aa: CASSNRGYQPQHF
cdr3_length: 13
j_call: TRBJ1-5
clone_size: many
v_call: TRBV27
d_call: TRBD1

cdr3_nt: TGTGCCAGCAGTTACGGACTTTATAATTCACCCCTCCACTTT
cdr3_aa: CASSYGLYNSPLHF
cdr3_length: 14
j_call: TRBJ1-6
clone_size: .
v_call: TRBV6-5
d_call: .

cdr3_nt: TGTGCCATCAGTGAGGAACAGCAGTATCAGCCCCAGCATTTT
cdr3_aa: CAISEEQQYQPQHF
cdr3_length: 14
j_call: TRBJ1-5
clone_size: many
v_call: TRBV10-3
d_call: .

cdr3_nt: TGTGCCAGCAGTCCCCTGGGGGGTGGCGGGGAGCTGTTTTTT
cdr3_aa: CASSPLGGGGELFF
cdr3_length: 14
j_call: TRBJ2-2
clone_size: .
v_call: TRBV12-3/TRBV12-4
d_call: .

cdr3_nt: TGTGCCATGGGGACTAGCGGATCGACCGGGGAGCTGTTTTTT
cdr3_aa: CAMGTSGSTGELFF
cdr3_length: 14
j_call: TRBJ2-2
clone_size: .
v_call: TRBV10-3
d_call: TRBD2

cdr3_nt: TGCGCCAGCAGCCAAGATAGGGAAGCCTCACGAGAGCAGTTCTTC
cdr3_aa: CASSQDREASREQFF
cdr3_length: 15
j_call: TRBJ2-1
clone_size: .
v_call: TRBV4-3
d_call: .

cdr3_nt: TGCAGTGCTAGCCAGGATGAATTAGCCAAAAACATTCAGTACTTC
cdr3_aa: CSASQDELAKNIQYF
cdr3_length: 15
j_call: TRBJ2-4
clone_size: few
v_call: TRBV20-1
d_call: .

cdr3_nt: TGTGCCAGCAGCATAGATGAAAAACTGTTTTTT
cdr3_aa: CASSIDEKLFF
cdr3_length: 11
j_call: TRBJ1-4
clone_size: many
v_call: TRBV7-9
d_call: .

cdr3_nt: TGTGCCAGCAGCCTCCCCGGACACCCCACCGGGGAGCTGTTTTTT
cdr3_aa: CASSLPGHPTGELFF
cdr3_length: 15
j_call: TRBJ2-2
clone_size: .
v_call: TRBV11-1
d_call: .

cdr3_nt: TGTGCCAGCAGCTTGACAGAGAGAAGACTCTCCTATGGCTACACCTTC
cdr3_aa: CASSLTERRLSYGYTF
cdr3_length: 16
j_call: TRBJ1-2
clone_size: few
v_call: TRBV13
d_call: .